The sequence of this TCR beta chain was determined in a study of T-cell reconstitution after alpha-beta-depleted transplantation in children. During its preparation, the TCRbeta library received unique molecular identifiers. TCRdb re-analysed the PCR reads in MiXCR, keeping a single row per CDR3 protein. The sample lists around 300,000 distinct CDR3 sequences, under 14% seen once, with roughly a quarter in the top ten. There are 14 residues in the CDR3. V was clipped by 0 bases and J by 2 bases, with 7 bases between them. CDR1 is LNHNV and CDR2 is YYDKDF in the germline V gene (reference sequence). Many counts were recorded for this clonotype.

Sample: peripheral blood, taken 180 days after TCRalphabeta/CD19-depleted stem cell transplant. This TCR was sampled from a male patient aged 2 to 9 who had a stem cell transplant for chronic granulomatous disease, so the T cells may come from the graft donor. The chain employs TRBV15 and TRBJ2-5; D is uncertain. The CDR3 spells CATSRDPRQETQYF. The CDR3 DNA sequence: TGTGCCACCAGCAGAGATCCCAGGCAAGAGACCCAGTACTTC. Combining the CDR3 with reference TRBV15 and TRBJ2-5 gives the whole variable domain DAMVIQNPRYQVTQFGKPVTLSCSQTLNHNVMYWYQQKSSQAPKLLFHYYDKDFNNEADTPDNFQSRRPNTSFCFLDIRSPGLGDTAMYLCATSRDPRQETQYFGPGTRLLVL.